Listed here are 21 T cell receptor beta chains from one sample, sequenced in a study of monozygotic twins with inflammatory bowel disease. From its re-call of the 5' RACE reads, TCRdb lists each CDR3 protein once, without DNA. The sample data list approximately 330,000 distinct CDR3 sequences. Sequencing used blood. The receptor set was obtained from a human donor with ulcerative colitis or Crohn's disease, or a healthy co-twin of an affected twin (not recorded which).

The chain joins TRBV7-6 to TRBJ2-5; TCRdb's D call of TRBD1 is untestable without DNA. CDR1 is SGHVS and CDR2 is FNYEAQ in the germline V gene. The CDR3 runs to 14 residues. The CDR3 sequence: CASSLQGSAETQYF.

This chain uses TRBV15 with TRBJ1-5; TCRdb picks TRBD1, but there is no DNA to check that call. The germline V gene encodes CDR1 LNHNV and CDR2 YYDKDF (reference sequence). The CDR3 is 16 amino acids. CDR3 region: CATSRATGAVSQPQHF.

J is TRBJ1-4 and V is TRBV10-3; TCRdb gives TRBD1 as the D gene, but with no DNA this cannot be confirmed. The V gene's germline CDR1 is ENHRY and CDR2 SYGVKD. This CDR3 spans 15 amino acids. CDR3 loop: CAISQEGGKLEILFF.

V gene TRBV20-1 combines with J gene TRBJ1-5; TCRdb proposes TRBD1, but this gene call is untestable without DNA. The V gene's germline CDR1 is DFQATT and CDR2 SNEGSKA (reference sequence). The CDR3 has 14 amino acids. The CDR3 reads CSAPRDPANPPQHF.

The CDR3 loop is CASSGRSAQVF. The chain has TRBV7-2 and TRBJ2-1; TCRdb proposes TRBD2, but this gene call is untestable without DNA. The CDR3 has 11 amino acids. Germline V lookup: CDR1 SGHTA, CDR2 FQGNSA.

The V call is TRBV7-9, the J call TRBJ2-7; the D call from TCRdb, TRBD1, cannot be confirmed without DNA. The CDR3 covers 16 residues. CDR1 is SEHNR, CDR2 FQNEAQ, per germline (reference sequence). This CDR3 is CASSSPGTGGRDEQYF.

This rearrangement joins TRBV20-1 to TRBJ1-5. There are 16 residues in the CDR3. Germline V gives CDR1 DFQATT, CDR2 SNEGSKA (reference sequence). The CDR3 loop reads CSARGLEGLNNQPQHF.

The chain employs TRBV5-1 and TRBJ1-2; the TCRdb D gene call, TRBD1, has no DNA to confirm it. CDR1 SGHRS and CDR2 YFSETQ come from the germline V gene. The CDR3 length is 13 residues. CDR3 amino acids: CASSLGTAYGYTF.

The rearrangement uses TRBV9 and TRBJ2-1; the D call of TRBD1 rests on TCRdb alone, since no DNA is present to check it. Germline V gene sequence: CDR1 SGDLS, CDR2 YYNGEE. This CDR3 spans 15 amino acids. Here the CDR3 reads CASSYRTGVGNEQFF.

The genes are TRBV7-2 and TRBJ2-4; TCRdb picks TRBD1, but there is no DNA to check that call. Germline V gene data show CDR1 as SGHTA and CDR2 as FQGNSA. The CDR3 runs to 12 residues. The CDR3 loop reads CASSQGGDIQYF.

This chain links TRBV12-3 or TRBV12-4 with TRBJ2-6; checking the TCRdb D call of TRBD1 is not possible without DNA. CDR3 length: 17 amino acids. CDR3 region: CASSLSGAGTGANVLTF.

The chain carries TRBV18 and TRBJ2-1; TCRdb reports TRBD1, a call that lacks DNA to check it against. The CDR3 length is 15 residues. CDR1 is KGHSH and CDR2 is LQKENI in the germline V gene. The CDR3 sequence: CASSPGQNFYNEQFF.

This chain links TRBV3-1 with TRBJ2-5; TCRdb's assignment of TRBD2 cannot be checked, as there is no DNA. CDR1 LGHDT and CDR2 YNNKEL come from the germline V gene (reference sequence). The CDR3 is made up of 15 amino acids. The CDR3: CASSPGGLAQETQYF.

The J gene is TRBJ2-3, the V gene TRBV7-2; with no DNA, the TCRdb D assignment of TRBD2 cannot be verified. The CDR3 loop spans 17 amino acids. Germline values: CDR1 SGHTA, CDR2 FQGNSA. This CDR3 is CASSPWISGGGADTQYF.

The chain has TRBV7-8 and TRBJ2-3; TCRdb returns TRBD1, unconfirmable since there is no DNA. CDR1 is SGHVS, CDR2 FQNEAQ, per germline. The CDR3 is 17 amino acids. CDR3 protein: CASSLGRRGVSTDTQYF.

This chain uses TRBV28 with TRBJ2-7; TCRdb calls TRBD2, which cannot be checked without DNA. CDR1 MDHEN and CDR2 SYDVKM come from the germline V gene. The CDR3 is made up of 15 amino acids. This CDR3 reads CASLSATSKGDEQYF. The full variable domain, rest sourced from reference TRBV28 and TRBJ2-7, is DVKVTQSSRYLVKRTGEKVFLECVQDMDHENMFWYRQDPGLGLRLIYFSYDVKMKEKGDIPEGYSVSREKKERFSLILESASTNQTSMYLCASLSATSKGDEQYFGPGTRLTVT.

The V gene is TRBV5-1, the J gene TRBJ2-1. Per germline, CDR1 SGHRS and CDR2 YFSETQ. CDR3 size: 14 residues. CDR3: CASSGANSYNEQFF.

The rearrangement joins TRBV23-1 to TRBJ1-6. TRBV23-1 is filed as an ORF, its function uncertain. CDR3 length: 15 amino acids. The CDR3 protein is CASSQGQAHNSPLHF.

This chain connects TRBV7-9 to TRBJ2-4; TCRdb's D call of TRBD2 is untestable without DNA. Looked up from germline, CDR1 is SEHNR and CDR2 is FQNEAQ (reference sequence). The CDR3 runs to 16 residues. This CDR3 reads CASSSSRGTGKNIQYF.

The chain carries TRBV4-1 and TRBJ1-1; the D call from TCRdb, TRBD1, cannot be confirmed without DNA. In germline, CDR1 is MGHRA, CDR2 YSYEKL. The CDR3 is 13 amino acids. The CDR3 is CASSQEGQGWAFF.

This sequence joins TRBV5-1 and TRBJ2-5. CDR3 length: 13 residues. CDR1 is SGHRS, CDR2 YFSETQ, per germline. The CDR3 spells CASSLSRGETQYF.